Sequencing of this T cell receptor beta chain was carried out in a study of human thymus T cells. Thymus tissue was removed during corrective cardiac surgery. Those donating were healthy Finnish infants in corrective surgery for congenital heart defects. With 4 bases removed from V and 13 bases from J, the gap between germline ends came to 10 bases. CDR3 length: 10 amino acids. Generated by immunoSEQ multiplex PCR, the TCRdb table keeps only in-frame clones and is missing some. The sample consists of around 120,000 clones, 90% to 95% of them appearing once. The study's findings and limits: Unrelated individuals reportedly shared highly overlapping thymic TCR repertoires. Gene usage (both V and J) appeared biased in thymic and blood repertoires.

On this clone: The target antigen is unknown.

What was sequenced was thymus tissue. The chain links TRBV23-1 to TRBJ2-5, with D unresolved. TRBV23-1 is identified as an open reading frame with a role that is uncertain. The sequence was collected from a boy in the first two years of life with a congenital heart defect but otherwise immunologically healthy. CDR3 nucleotides: TGCGCCAGCAGTCCGGCCTCGGGGTACTTC. Its protein product is CASSPASGYF.